One sample yielded the 20 T cell receptor beta chains listed below, sequenced in a study of read filtering for tumor transcriptome and immune sequencing. From around 0.4 ug of RNA, a library with molecular barcoded alpha/delta and beta/gamma adaptors was made. TCRdb reprocessed the reads with MiXCR, giving one entry per CDR3 protein. The table shows roughly 41,000 distinct CDR3 sequences, with approximately 14% occurring only once. The sample consisted of a population of CD138-negative cells sorted from bone marrow. These receptors were collected from a donor at least 40 years old with multiple myeloma.

This clonotype was counted ten times or more. The chain links TRBV20-1 to TRBJ2-5; no clear D. V was clipped by 5 bases and J by 4 bases, with 11 bases between them. Per germline, CDR1 DFQATT and CDR2 SNEGSKA (reference sequence). This CDR3 spans 12 amino acids. CDR3 region: CSAHFKGETQYF. The CDR3 nucleotides read TGCAGTGCTCACTTCAAGGGAGAGACCCAGTACTTC.

This clonotype was counted at least ten times. The chain links TRBV6-5 to TRBJ2-7; 7 bases are a match to TRBD1. The CDR3 runs 15 residues. V shed 3 bases and J 4 bases; nucleotides not matched to a gene: 9. Germline CDR1 MNHEY, CDR2 SVGAGI. The CDR3 DNA reads as TGTGCCAGCAGTTATTCTAGGGACAGTCGTTACGAGCAGTACTTC. Amino acid sequence: CASSYSRDSRYEQYF.

This clonotype came up many times. V is TRBV2 and J is TRBJ1-6; no clear D gene. Germline values: CDR1 SNHLY, CDR2 FYNNEI. The CDR3 totals 13 residues. Trimming removed 6 bases at V and 6 bases at J, with 9 bases between. The CDR3 DNA is TGTGCCAGCAGGTCGGAGGTTAATTCACCCCTCCACTTT. This translates into CASRSEVNSPLHF. Together with reference TRBV2 and TRBJ1-6, the CDR3 gives the full variable domain: EPEVTQTPSHQVTQMGQEVILRCVPISNHLYFYWYRQILGQKVEFLVSFYNNEISEKSEIFDDQFSVERPDGSNFTLKIRSTKLEDSAMYFCASRSEVNSPLHFGNGTRLTVT.

This clonotype has ten or more counts. This chain uses TRBV7-8 with TRBJ2-5; D uncertain. CDR3 size: 13 residues. Germline V gives CDR1 SGHVS, CDR2 FQNEAQ. V was trimmed by 2 bases and J by 2 bases, leaving 6 bases between them. The CDR3 DNA reads TGTGCCAGCAGCTTATACCGTCAAGAGACCCAGTACTTC. This sequence encodes CASSLYRQETQYF.

As concerns this clonotype: An end of the junction does not agree with germline; a read error may underlie this. The V and J genes are TRBV12-3 or TRBV12-4 and TRBJ2-2; D is perhaps TRBD2 (6 bases). This CDR3 is 13 amino acids long. The CDR3 sequence: CASRPKGTGGLFF. In DNA form, the CDR3 reads TGTGCCAGCAGACCCAAGGGTACCGGGGGGCTGTTTTTT.

To note about this clonotype: One end of the junction is discordant with germline, which a read error may explain. This sequence joins TRBV30 and TRBJ2-2; the D gene is possibly TRBD2 (5 bases). CDR1 GTSNPN and CDR2 SVGIG come from the germline V gene (reference sequence). CDR3 length: 13 residues. The CDR3 DNA is TGTGCCTGGACTCCCCCCCCCACCGGGGAGCAGTTGTTT. This sequence encodes CAWTPPPTGEQLF.

This clonotype was seen many times. The chain carries TRBV20-1 and TRBJ1-5; no clear D gene. Trimming stripped 3 bases from V and 1 base from J, with 16 bases between. The CDR3 runs to 16 residues. CDR1 is DFQATT, CDR2 SNEGSKA, per germline (reference sequence). This CDR3 reads CSARWGRNWSNQPQHF. As DNA, the CDR3 is TGCAGTGCTAGGTGGGGTAGGAACTGGAGCAATCAGCCCCAGCATTTT.

This clonotype has a count of ten or more. The rearrangement uses TRBV20-1 and TRBJ1-1, with 9 bases identical to TRBD1. Germline-derived CDR1 and CDR2 are DFQATT and SNEGSKA (reference sequence). The trim removed 6 bases at V and 0 bases at J, leaving 5 bases unmatched. This CDR3 comprises 14 residues. CDR3 DNA: TGCAGTGCGGGGACAGGGAGCATGAACACTGAAGCTTTCTTT. Translating gives CSAGTGSMNTEAFF.

In this sample, this clonotype turned up many times. The chain recombines TRBV20-1 with TRBJ1-1; D not resolved. From germline, CDR1 is DFQATT and CDR2 SNEGSKA (reference sequence). The V end was cut by 0 bases, the J end by 3 bases, with 17 bases between. CDR3 size: 16 residues. The DNA of the CDR3 is TGCAGTGCTAGAGATGGCGGGCTCCCCCGGGACACTGAAGCTTTCTTT. Encoded protein: CSARDGGLPRDTEAFF.

The rearrangement uses TRBV5-4 and TRBJ2-6; D may match TRBD1 or TRBD2 (5 bases each). The CDR3 has 15 amino acids. V was cut by 4 bases and J by 0 bases, with 8 bases left in between. Germline loops: CDR1 SGHNT, CDR2 YYREEE (reference sequence). Here the CDR3 reads CASSPGTSGANVLTF. The CDR3 DNA reads TGTGCCAGCAGCCCCGGGACCTCTGGGGCCAACGTCCTGACTTTC.

Worth noting for this clonotype: A clone one base away is much larger, so this may be a read error. CDR3 nucleotides: TGTGCCTGCAGAGAGGGCGGACTAGCCTCCTACGAGCAGTACTTC. Its translation is CACREGGLASYEQYF. V gene TRBV6-8 combines with J gene TRBJ2-7, with 8 bases aligning to TRBD2. This CDR3 comprises 15 residues. Germline V lookup: CDR1 MNHGY, CDR2 SAAAGT.

In its sample, this clonotype was seen many times. This chain uses TRBV7-8 with TRBJ2-2; D perhaps matches TRBD2 (5 bases). The CDR3 runs to 14 residues. Germline V CDR1 and CDR2: SGHVS, FQNEAQ. Trimming left V 5 bases short and J 2 bases short, with 9 bases between. CDR3 sequence (DNA): TGTGCCAGCAGCCCCTCTAGCAACACCGGGGAGCTGTTTTTT. It translates to CASSPSSNTGELFF.

This clonotype was seen many times. This chain links TRBV20-1 with TRBJ1-4, with D unclear. Germline V gene data show CDR1 as DFQATT and CDR2 as SNEGSKA (reference sequence). The CDR3 runs to 14 residues. Trimming shortened V by 3 bases and J by 7 bases, and 15 bases separated the two germline ends. CDR3 nucleotides: TGCAGTGCTAGGACCCCGCCGGGTGGTGAAAAACTGTTTTTT. The encoded protein is CSARTPPGGEKLFF.

In its sample, this clonotype was seen many times. The chain is built from TRBV7-3 and TRBJ2-1, with D tentatively TRBD2 (6 bases). From germline, CDR1 is SGHTA and CDR2 FQGTGA. V gave up 5 bases and J gave up 1 base, with 12 bases separating them. The CDR3 extends over 15 amino acids. The CDR3 coding sequence is TGTGCCAGCAGCGTCAGTCGGGAGTCCTACAATGAGCAGTTCTTC. Encoded protein: CASSVSRESYNEQFF.

This clonotype was counted many times. V and J are TRBV7-9 and TRBJ1-1; 8 bases agree with TRBD1. There are 14 residues in the CDR3. V lost 2 bases and J lost 2; bases outside the gene matches: 1. Per germline, CDR1 SEHNR and CDR2 FQNEAQ (reference sequence). As DNA, the CDR3 is TGTGCCAGCAGCTTAACAGGGGGTAACACTGAAGCTTTCTTT. It is translated as CASSLTGGNTEAFF.

This clonotype has ten or more counts. The chain uses TRBV29-1 and TRBJ2-7; the D is unclear. Germline V gives CDR1 SQVTM, CDR2 ANQGSEA. The V and J ends lost 4 bases and 5 bases respectively, with 12 bases between them. The CDR3 contains 12 residues. The CDR3 DNA is TGCAGCGTTGTGATTTGGGCGGACGAGCAGTACTTC. This translates into CSVVIWADEQYF.

This clonotype has a count of ten or more. The chain recombines TRBV7-2 with TRBJ2-1, with 7 bases matching TRBD1. This CDR3 region has 15 residues. Trimming took 5 bases from V and 0 from J; bases not matched to a gene: 4. Germline V gene data show CDR1 as SGHTA and CDR2 as FQGNSA. DNA for the CDR3: TGTGCCAGCAGCCGTACAGGGGACTCCTACAATGAGCAGTTCTTC. Amino acids: CASSRTGDSYNEQFF.

In this sample, this clonotype turned up many times. The genes are TRBV4-3 and TRBJ1-1; tentatively, D is TRBD1 (5 bases). Trimming removed 0 bases at V and 3 bases at J, with 8 bases between. CDR3 length: 14 residues. CDR1 and CDR2 from the germline V gene are LGHNA and YSLEER. The CDR3 DNA reads as TGCGCCAGCAGCCAAGAACCGGGGGACACTGAAGCTTTCTTT. Translating gives CASSQEPGDTEAFF.

This clonotype was seen only a few times. At one end the junction does not follow the germline gene, possibly because of a read error. The chain carries TRBV7-9 and TRBJ2-1; 8 nucleotides match TRBD2. Germline V gene sequence: CDR1 SEHNR, CDR2 FQNEAQ (reference sequence). The CDR3 is made up of 18 amino acids. CDR3 DNA sequence: TGTGCCAGCAGCTTAGTTAATAGCGGGACTATAACAGGCAATGAACAGTTCTTC. It translates to CASSLVNSGTITGNEQFF.

Points on this clonotype: It may be a read error: a sequence one base away is much more abundant. The chain joins TRBV19 to TRBJ2-7, with 7 bases aligning to TRBD2. The CDR3 sequence is 13 residues long. Germline CDR1 LNHDA, CDR2 SQIVND (reference sequence). The CDR3 bases are TGTGCCAGCGGGGGGACCAGCTCCTACGGGCAGTACTTC. Its translation is CASGGTSSYGQYF.